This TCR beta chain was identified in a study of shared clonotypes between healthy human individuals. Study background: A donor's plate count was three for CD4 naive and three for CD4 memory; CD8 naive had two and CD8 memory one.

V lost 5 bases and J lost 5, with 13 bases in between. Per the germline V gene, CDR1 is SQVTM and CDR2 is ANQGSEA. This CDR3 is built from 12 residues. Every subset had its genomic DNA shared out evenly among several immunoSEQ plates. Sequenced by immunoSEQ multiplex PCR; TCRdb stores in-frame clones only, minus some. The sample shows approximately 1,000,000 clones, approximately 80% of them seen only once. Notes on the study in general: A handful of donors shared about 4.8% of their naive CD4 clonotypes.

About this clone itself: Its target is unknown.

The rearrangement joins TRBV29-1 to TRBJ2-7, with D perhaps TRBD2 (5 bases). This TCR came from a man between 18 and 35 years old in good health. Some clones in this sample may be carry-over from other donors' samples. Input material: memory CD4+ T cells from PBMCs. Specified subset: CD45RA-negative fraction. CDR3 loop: CSVQDLGDEQYF. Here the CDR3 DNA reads TGCAGCGTTCAGGACCTGGGAGACGAGCAGTACTTC.